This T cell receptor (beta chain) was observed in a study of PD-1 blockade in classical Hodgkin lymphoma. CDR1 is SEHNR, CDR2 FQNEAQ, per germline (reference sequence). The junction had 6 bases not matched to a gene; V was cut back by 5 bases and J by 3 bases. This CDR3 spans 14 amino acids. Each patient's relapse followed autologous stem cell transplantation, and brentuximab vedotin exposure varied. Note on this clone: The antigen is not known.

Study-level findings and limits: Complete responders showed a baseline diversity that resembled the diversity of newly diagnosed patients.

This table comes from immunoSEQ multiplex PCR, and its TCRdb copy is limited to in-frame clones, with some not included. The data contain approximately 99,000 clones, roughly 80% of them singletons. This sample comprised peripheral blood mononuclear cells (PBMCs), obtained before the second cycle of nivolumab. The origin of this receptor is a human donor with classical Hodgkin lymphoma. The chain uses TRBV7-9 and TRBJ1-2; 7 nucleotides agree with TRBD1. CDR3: CASSDRDRHYGYTF. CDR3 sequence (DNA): TGTGCCAGCAGCGACCGGGACAGACACTATGGCTACACCTTC.